Below are 21 T cell receptor beta chains sequenced from a single sample in a study of beta chain features in type 1 diabetes. Investigators reverse transcribed all isolated RNA, so they sequenced expressed TCRB transcripts. The data were produced by immunoSEQ multiplex PCR, yet TCRdb's version contains in-frame clones alone and is incomplete. This sample has nearly 350,000 clones, with 8% found just once. The sequencing sample was made of central memory CD4+ T cells from blood. Receptors originate from a woman under 30 in good health.

The chain couples TRBV7-9 to TRBJ2-1; TRBD1 agrees at 11 bases. This CDR3 spans 16 amino acids. Germline-derived CDR1 and CDR2 are SEHNR and FQNEAQ (reference sequence). V was clipped by 5 bases and J by 5 bases; unmatched bases: 8. The CDR3 DNA sequence: TGTGCCAGCAGCCAAAGGCCGGGACAGGGGGACAATGAGCAGTTCTTC. Translating it yields CASSQRPGQGDNEQFF.

V gene TRBV7-9 combines with J gene TRBJ2-7; D is possibly TRBD1 (6 bases). Trimming left V 1 base short and J 6 bases short, with 22 bases between. This CDR3 spans 17 amino acids. CDR1 SEHNR and CDR2 FQNEAQ come from the germline V gene (reference sequence). In DNA, the CDR3 is TGTGCCAGCAGCTTAGATTTGGGGACAATTAGGTCCCGCGAGCAGTACTTC. It specifies CASSLDLGTIRSREQYF.

The genes are TRBV11-2 and TRBJ2-3; a weak D match, TRBD1 (5 bases). V was shortened by 5 bases and J by 5 bases, with 14 bases between the two germline ends. Germline V gene sequence: CDR1 SGHAT, CDR2 FQNNGV. The CDR3 length is 14 residues. Here the CDR3 DNA reads TGTGCCAGCAGCGGAACAGGAAGGAGAGATACGCAGTATTTT. It is translated as CASSGTGRRDTQYF.

This clone has a count of ten or more. At one end, the junction sequence differs from germline, possibly due to a read error. The rearrangement uses TRBV7-7 and TRBJ2-2; D is uncertain. From germline, CDR1 is SSHAT and CDR2 FNYEAQ (reference sequence). This CDR3 comprises 13 residues. DNA of the CDR3: TGTGCTAGCAGCTCCGCGAACACCGGGGAGCTGTTTTTT. Translating gives CASSSANTGELFF.

This clone was found a few times. The rearrangement joins TRBV7-2 to TRBJ2-4; 8 bases agree with TRBD2. The CDR3 is made up of 15 amino acids. J was trimmed by 1 base and V by 5 bases; bases with no gene match: 4. Per germline, CDR1 SGHTA and CDR2 FQGNSA. CDR3 loop: CASSRAGAAKNIQYF. The CDR3 region has the DNA TGTGCCAGCAGCCGAGCGGGAGCGGCCAAAAACATTCAGTACTTC.

The J gene is TRBJ1-2, the V gene TRBV7-2, with 8 bases that match TRBD1. The germline CDR1 and CDR2 sequences are SGHTA and FQGNSA. V shed 4 bases, J shed 1 base, and the junction held 8 bases outside the gene matches. This CDR3 has 16 residues. The CDR3 spells CASSSGTGTINYGYTF. The CDR3 DNA reads TGTGCCAGCAGCTCCGGGACAGGAACCATTAACTATGGCTACACCTTC.

The chain has TRBV15 and TRBJ2-1; no firm D call. Trimming removed 3 bases at V and 8 bases at J, with 11 bases between. Looked up from germline, CDR1 is LNHNV and CDR2 is YYDKDF (reference sequence). This CDR3 region has 13 residues. The CDR3 protein is CATSRQLDYEQFF. CDR3 nucleotides: TGTGCCACCAGCAGGCAGCTCGACTATGAGCAGTTCTTC.

The rearrangement links TRBV6-5 to TRBJ2-3; D not certain. This CDR3 region has 15 residues. Deletions cut 0 bases from V and 2 bases from J, with 9 bases between. Germline lookup yields CDR1 MNHEY and CDR2 SVGAGI. The CDR3 spells CASSYSGRNTDTQYF. The DNA for the CDR3 is TGTGCCAGCAGTTACTCCGGAAGAAACACAGATACGCAGTATTTT.

This clone was counted ten times or more. This rearrangement joins TRBV28 to TRBJ2-6; D not certain. Trimming removed 6 bases at V and 3 bases at J, with 12 bases between. This CDR3 is built from 15 residues. The germline V gene encodes CDR1 MDHEN and CDR2 SYDVKM. The CDR3 nucleotides are TGTGCCAGCAGCACGGTCCTTTTTGGGGCCAACGTCCTGACTTTC. Translating gives CASSTVLFGANVLTF.

The rearrangement joins TRBV5-1 to TRBJ2-6; D perhaps matches TRBD1 (5 bases). The CDR3 runs 17 residues. Trimming pared 6 bases from V and 0 bases from J, leaving 16 bases between. CDR1 and CDR2 (germline): SGHRS, YFSETQ. This CDR3 is CASKENIRVSGANVLTF. For the CDR3, the DNA is TGCGCCAGCAAAGAAAACATCAGGGTCTCTGGGGCCAACGTCCTGACTTTC.

The chain has TRBV6-1 and TRBJ2-5; D is ambiguous. The J call could be wrong; TRBJ2-7 is a better fit for the DNA end. This CDR3 contains 15 residues. Germline V gives CDR1 MNHNS, CDR2 SASEGT. The CDR3 nucleotides are TGTGCCAGCAGTTCCGGTTTTGACACCAGCTACGAGCAGTACTTC. It is translated as CASSSGFDTSYEQYF.

The chain couples TRBV28 to TRBJ1-4, with TRBD1 matching 9 bases. The ends lost 6 bases at V and 5 bases at J; junction bases unmatched: 7. Looked up from germline, CDR1 is MDHEN and CDR2 is SYDVKM. The CDR3 is 15 amino acids. The CDR3 coding sequence is TGTGCCAGCAGCTCTCCCGGGACAGGGAATGAAAAACTGTTTTTT. Translated, it gives CASSSPGTGNEKLFF.

The chain links TRBV18 to TRBJ2-3; D is unresolved. This CDR3 has 16 amino acids. V was cut by 0 bases and J by 0 bases, with 10 bases left in between. Germline loops: CDR1 KGHSH, CDR2 LQKENI. The CDR3 region is CASSPPISGSTDTQYF. CDR3 sequence (DNA): TGTGCCAGCTCACCACCGATTTCGGGTAGCACAGATACGCAGTATTTT.

This clone was counted at least ten times. This CDR3 is also generated by other DNA sequences in the sample. This sequence joins TRBV19 and TRBJ1-1; D unresolved. The V and J ends lost 5 bases and 1 base respectively, with 5 bases between them. The CDR3 totals 12 residues. Germline CDR1 reads LNHDA; CDR2 reads SQIVND (reference sequence). The CDR3 coding sequence is TGTGCCAGTAGTCGGGCGAACACTGAAGCTTTCTTT. Its translation: CASSRANTEAFF.

This clone appeared many times. Other DNA sequences in the sample encode the same CDR3. V usage is TRBV7-9 and J usage is TRBJ1-1; tentative D call: TRBD1 (6 bases). The CDR3 spans 13 residues. CDR1 is SEHNR, CDR2 FQNEAQ, per germline (reference sequence). V lost 5 bases and J 1 base, leaving 8 bases between the germline ends. The CDR3 reads CASSLGQNTEAFF. The CDR3, as DNA: TGTGCCAGCAGCCTGGGACAGAACACTGAAGCTTTCTTT.

The chain has TRBV7-2 and TRBJ1-2; D is possibly TRBD1 (5 bases). In germline, CDR1 is SGHTA, CDR2 FQGNSA. The V end lost 7 bases, the J end lost 11 bases, and 20 bases lay between the germline ends. The CDR3 extends over 13 amino acids. The CDR3 nucleotides read TGTGCCAGCACATTACCTGGGGCCCTCTGGTACACCTTC. Encoded protein: CASTLPGALWYTF.

This clone was picked up a small number of times. The gene calls are TRBV2 and TRBJ1-1; possibly TRBD1 for D (6 bases). The CDR3 extends over 14 amino acids. Germline lookup yields CDR1 SNHLY and CDR2 FYNNEI. Trimming left V 5 bases short and J 8 bases short, with 18 bases between. CDR3 protein: CASSYVAGAGEAFF. CDR3 bases: TGTGCCAGCAGTTATGTGGCGGGGGCCGGAGAAGCTTTCTTT.

The chain has TRBV4-3 and TRBJ2-5; D tentatively reads TRBD1 or TRBD2 (5 bases each). Germline-derived CDR1 and CDR2 are LGHNA and YSLEER. Trimming shortened V by 0 bases and J by 5 bases, and 13 bases separated the two germline ends. This CDR3 is built from 15 residues. CDR3 sequence reads: CASSQDHKGRETQYF. In DNA, the CDR3 is TGCGCCAGCAGCCAAGATCATAAGGGACGGGAGACCCAGTACTTC.

This clone was counted at least ten times. This rearrangement joins TRBV7-9 to TRBJ2-1, with TRBD1 matching 9 bases. V was pared by 0 bases and J by 16 bases, with 1 base of the junction left unmatched. The V gene's germline CDR1 is SEHNR and CDR2 FQNEAQ (reference sequence). CDR3 length: 11 amino acids. The DNA of the CDR3 is TGTGCCAGCAGCTTAGCGGACAGGGGCTTCTTC. It encodes CASSLADRGFF.

In its sample, this clone was seen a few times. The CDR3 is CASRTGTKETQYF. CDR3 DNA sequence: TGTGCCAGCAGGACCGGGACCAAAGAGACCCAGTACTTC. This sequence joins TRBV28 and TRBJ2-5, with D perhaps being TRBD1 or TRBD2 (5 bases each). The CDR3 is 13 residues long. Between the trimmed V and J ends, which lost 6 bases and 3 bases, there was a span of 11 bases. The germline CDR1 and CDR2 sequences are MDHEN and SYDVKM.

The chain carries TRBV5-4 and TRBJ1-3, with D unresolved. The V and J ends lost 0 bases and 3 bases respectively, with 7 bases between them. The germline V gene encodes CDR1 SGHNT and CDR2 YYREEE (reference sequence). There are 14 residues in the CDR3. The DNA for the CDR3 is TGTGCCAGCAGCTTGGGGCCAGTTGGAAACACCATATATTTT. Encoded protein: CASSLGPVGNTIYF.